This section outlines one T cell receptor beta chain sequence together with its context. The protocol was immunoSEQ multiplex PCR, while the TCRdb copy is restricted to in-frame clones and leaves out a portion. This table has about 360,000 clones, roughly 86% appearing once. V was shortened by 5 bases and J by 0 bases, with 11 bases between the two germline ends. CDR1 is SGHAT, CDR2 FQNNGV, per germline. This CDR3 comprises 15 residues. The data stem from a study of blood T cell repertoires in COVID-19. This TCR came from a human donor with acute or convalescent COVID-19. The donor label of this sample is uncertain. Sequencing used peripheral blood. This chain uses TRBV11-2 with TRBJ1-3; D remains ambiguous. The DNA for the CDR3 is TGTGCCAGCAGCCCCCGCGGAGTCTCTGGAAACACCATATATTTT. Translated: CASSPRGVSGNTIYF. Based on the CDR3 plus reference TRBV11-2 and TRBJ1-3, the full variable domain is EAGVAQSPRYKIIEKRQSVAFWCNPISGHATLYWYQQILGQGPKLLIQFQNNGVVDDSQLPKDRFSAERLKGVDSTLKIQPAKLEDSAVYLCASSPRGVSGNTIYFGEGSWLTVV.